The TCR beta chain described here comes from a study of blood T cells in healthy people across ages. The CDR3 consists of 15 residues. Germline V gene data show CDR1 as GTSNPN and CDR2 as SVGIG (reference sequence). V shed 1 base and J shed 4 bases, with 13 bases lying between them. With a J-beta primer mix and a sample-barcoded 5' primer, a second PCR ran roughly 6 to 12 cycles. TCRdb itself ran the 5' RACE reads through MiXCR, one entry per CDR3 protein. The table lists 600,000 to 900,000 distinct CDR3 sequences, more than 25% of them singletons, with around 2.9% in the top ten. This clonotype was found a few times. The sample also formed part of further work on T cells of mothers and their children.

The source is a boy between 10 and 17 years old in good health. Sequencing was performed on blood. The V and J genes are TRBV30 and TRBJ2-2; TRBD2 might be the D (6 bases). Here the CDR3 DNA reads TGTGCCTGGAGTGGAGAGGGAGGTCGCACCGGGGAGCTGTTTTTT. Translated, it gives CAWSGEGGRTGELFF.